The 2 T cell receptor beta chains reported below all come from one sample, sequenced in a study of T cells in localized non-small cell lung cancer. The table came from immunoSEQ multiplex PCR; TCRdb's copy has only in-frame clones and leaves some out. The repertoire holds some 24,000 clones, approximately 84% seen once, with 5.8% in the top ten. The sequencing here drew on peripheral blood, taken before any cancer treatment. These receptors all come from a male donor aged 60 or over with stage II squamous cell lung carcinoma.

V is TRBV5-1 and J is TRBJ2-7; possible D gene TRBD1, 6 bases. Germline V lookup: CDR1 SGHRS, CDR2 YFSETQ. Trimming stripped 4 bases from V and 4 bases from J, with 12 bases between. The CDR3 loop spans 13 amino acids. The CDR3 spells CASSPDSPYEQYF. In DNA form, the CDR3 reads TGCGCCAGCAGCCCGGACAGTCCTTACGAGCAGTACTTC.

This sequence joins TRBV28 and TRBJ2-2, with 8 nucleotides matching TRBD1. The CDR3 covers 18 residues. In germline, CDR1 is MDHEN, CDR2 SYDVKM. Trimming took 4 bases from V and 3 from J; bases not matched to a gene: 13. CDR3 amino acids: CASSSPLRGPIDTGELFF. The CDR3 DNA sequence: TGTGCCAGCAGTTCCCCGCTCAGGGGGCCGATTGACACCGGGGAGCTGTTTTTT. Based on the CDR3 plus reference TRBV28 and TRBJ2-2, the full variable domain is DVKVTQSSRYLVKRTGEKVFLECVQDMDHENMFWYRQDPGLGLRLIYFSYDVKMKEKGDIPEGYSVSREKKERFSLILESASTNQTSMYLCASSSPLRGPIDTGELFFGEGSRLTVL.